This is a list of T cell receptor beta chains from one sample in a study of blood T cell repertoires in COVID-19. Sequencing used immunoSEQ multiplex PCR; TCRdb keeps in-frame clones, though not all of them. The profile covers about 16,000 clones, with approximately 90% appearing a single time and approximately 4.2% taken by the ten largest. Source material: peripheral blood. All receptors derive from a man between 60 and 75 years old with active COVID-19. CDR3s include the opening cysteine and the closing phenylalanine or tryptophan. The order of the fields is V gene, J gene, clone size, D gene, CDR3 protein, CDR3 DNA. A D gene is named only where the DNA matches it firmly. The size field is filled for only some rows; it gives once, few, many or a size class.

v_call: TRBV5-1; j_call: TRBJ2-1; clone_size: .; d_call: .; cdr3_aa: CASSFGGTARYNEQFF; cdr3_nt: TGCGCCAGCAGCTTCGGGGGAACGGCCAGATACAATGAGCAGTTCTTC
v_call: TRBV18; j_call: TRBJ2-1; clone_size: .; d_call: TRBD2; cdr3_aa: CASSPETSGGYNEQFF; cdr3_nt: TGTGCCAGCTCACCCGAGACTAGCGGGGGGTACAATGAGCAGTTCTTC
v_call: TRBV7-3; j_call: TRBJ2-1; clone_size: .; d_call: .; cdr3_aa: CASSLTKDSNEQFF; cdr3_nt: TGTGCCAGCAGCTTAACGAAAGACAGCAATGAGCAGTTCTTC
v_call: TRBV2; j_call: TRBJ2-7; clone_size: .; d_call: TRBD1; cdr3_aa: CASTFQGVRYF; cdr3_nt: TGTGCCAGCACCTTTCAGGGGGTTAGGTACTTC
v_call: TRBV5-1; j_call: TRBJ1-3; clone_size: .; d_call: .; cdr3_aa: CASSQTEPGNTIYF; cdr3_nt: TGCGCCAGCAGCCAGACAGAGCCTGGAAACACCATATATTTT
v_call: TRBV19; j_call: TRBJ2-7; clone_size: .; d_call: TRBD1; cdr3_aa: CASSRAGTGSYEQYF; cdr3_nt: TGTGCCAGTAGTAGAGCCGGGACAGGCTCCTACGAGCAGTACTTC
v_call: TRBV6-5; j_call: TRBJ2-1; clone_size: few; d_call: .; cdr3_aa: CASSYSSEQFF; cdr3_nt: TGTGCCAGCAGTTACTCGAGTGAGCAGTTCTTC
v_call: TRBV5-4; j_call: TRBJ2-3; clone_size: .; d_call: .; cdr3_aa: CASSLLGLGRPDTQYF; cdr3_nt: TGTGCCAGCAGCTTGCTAGGCCTGGGTAGGCCAGATACGCAGTATTTT
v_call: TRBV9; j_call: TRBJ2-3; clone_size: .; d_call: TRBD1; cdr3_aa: CASSGRSGQGTDTQYF; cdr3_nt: TGTGCCAGCAGCGGCCGATCTGGACAGGGTACAGATACGCAGTATTTT
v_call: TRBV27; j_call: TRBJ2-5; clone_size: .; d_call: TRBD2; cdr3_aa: CASNPASGVETQYF; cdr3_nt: TGTGCCAGCAATCCCGCTAGCGGGGTGGAGACCCAGTACTTC
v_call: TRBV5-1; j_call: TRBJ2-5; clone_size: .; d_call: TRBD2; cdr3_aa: CASSLEASGGETQYF; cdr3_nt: TGCGCCAGCAGCTTGGAGGCTAGCGGGGGAGAGACCCAGTACTTC
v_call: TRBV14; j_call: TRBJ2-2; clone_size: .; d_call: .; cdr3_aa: CASSQVAGPLGELFF; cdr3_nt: TGTGCCAGCAGCCAAGTCGCGGGGCCACTCGGGGAGCTGTTTTTT
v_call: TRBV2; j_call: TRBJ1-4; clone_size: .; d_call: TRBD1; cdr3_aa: CASSEDRRDEKLFF; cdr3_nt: TGTGCCAGCAGCGAGGACAGGAGGGACGAAAAACTGTTTTTT